Below, one T cell receptor beta chain is given with its context. The data were produced by immunoSEQ multiplex PCR, yet TCRdb's version contains in-frame clones alone and is incomplete. The table shows 120,000 or so clones, with approximately 95% occurring only once. The sample belongs to a study of cytomegalovirus exposure and HLA in healthy donors. Trimming removed 5 bases from V and 4 bases from J, with 18 bases in between. In germline, CDR1 is SGHVS, CDR2 FQNEAQ. The CDR3 spans 15 residues. The sample taken for sequencing was PBMCs. This chain links TRBV7-8 with TRBJ2-7; a possible D gene is TRBD1 (6 bases). The receptor was isolated from a man aged 18 to 29 in good health and CMV-seronegative. The CDR3 nucleotides are TGTGCCAGCAGCGGACAGCGATCTCGGGGTTACGAGCAGTACTTC. Its protein product is CASSGQRSRGYEQYF.